This is a list of T cell receptor beta chains from one sample in a study of blood T cell repertoires in COVID-19. Clones were read by immunoSEQ multiplex PCR, and TCRdb kept only the in-frame ones, dropping some. In the table there are under 300,000 clones, almost 90% of which are singletons. Sample: peripheral blood. All receptors come from a woman aged 55-69 years with COVID-19, enrolled during active disease. The CDR3 runs from the conserved cysteine through the conserved F or W.

TRBV19,TRBJ2-6,CASSILKGVKEKAGANVLTF
TRBV5-1,TRBJ2-6,CASRTLGYGANVLTF
TRBV24-1,TRBJ2-1,CATSEAGTGGSNEQFF
TRBV7-2,TRBJ1-3,CASSFVGQLSGNTIYF
TRBV19,TRBJ1-4,CASSSKRSSNEKLFF
TRBV10-3,TRBJ2-2,CAISEFSNRATGELFF
TRBV4-3,TRBJ1-2,CASSQGVGQGYGYTF
TRBV19,TRBJ2-1,CASSTGLAGVNEQFF
TRBV21-1,TRBJ2-3,CASSKAWASGGYTDTQYF
TRBV4-3,TRBJ2-7,CASSLATSGVRAYEQYF
TRBV10-3,TRBJ2-5,CAISESGTEETQYF
TRBV11-2,TRBJ1-2,CASSSNRDFYGYTF
TRBV9,TRBJ2-5,CASSVDAGEWETQYF
TRBV29-1,TRBJ1-4,CSASQGNEKLFF
TRBV7-2,TRBJ1-2,CASSFGTVRAGYTF
TRBV7-9,TRBJ1-6,CASSLLDSPLHF
TRBV18,TRBJ1-5,CASSPTTGTGPNQPQHF
TRBV7-2,TRBJ2-1,CASSLAGGMSYNEQFF
TRBV5-6,TRBJ2-5,CASSVYSGVYQETQYF
TRBV18,TRBJ1-2,CASSPGTSLAGYTF
TRBV6-1,TRBJ2-5,CASSEDGGQGLETQYF
TRBV5-1,TRBJ2-5,CASSFLAGGQETQYF
TRBV21-1,TRBJ2-5,CASSKVGSRETQYF
TRBV7-2,TRBJ2-5,CASSLGGTGETQYF
TRBV7-6,TRBJ1-1,CASSLFNRRGLGTEAFF
TRBV4-1,TRBJ2-5,CASSQGRGAVETQYF
TRBV3-1/TRBV3-2,TRBJ1-1,CASSHRRTEAFF
TRBV7-2,TRBJ1-1,CASSSRTGGEAFF
TRBV4-1,TRBJ2-7,CASSLVTGNYEQYF
TRBV11-2,TRBJ2-5,CASSSRTAQETQYF
TRBV2,TRBJ1-2,CASSDRRGLGYTF
TRBV12-5,TRBJ2-1,CASGLVNPWGTGLGDEQFF
TRBV19,TRBJ1-1,CASRYSSNTEAFF
TRBV7-9,TRBJ2-7,CASSLDGHFYEQYF
TRBV4-3,TRBJ1-1,CASSPPGFEEAFF
TRBV11-2,TRBJ1-1,CASSATGFTEAFF
TRBV25-1,TRBJ1-2,CASSGQLYGYTF
TRBV2,TRBJ1-5,CASNPQGADQPQHF
TRBV18,TRBJ1-1,CASSRGDATEAFF
TRBV7-9,TRBJ2-7,CASSRENYEQYF
TRBV5-1,TRBJ1-3,CASSLYLVDSGNTIYF
TRBV15,TRBJ2-7,CATSRASLAGTFYEQYF
TRBV4-2,TRBJ1-5,CASSQEAGDQPQHF
TRBV7-9,TRBJ1-2,CASSLAGQGEDGYTF
TRBV10-3,TRBJ2-2,CAIRSPGQGNTGELFF
TRBV5-6,TRBJ2-5,CASSLLGQGVAQYF